The 13 T cell receptor beta chains listed next were all sequenced from one sample in a study of blood T cells in healthy people across ages. A second PCR of about 7 to 11 cycles used a sample-barcoded 5' primer and a J-beta primer mix. From the 5' RACE reads, TCRdb called clonotypes with MiXCR, one entry per CDR3 protein. The sample shows around 1,000,000 distinct CDR3 sequences, about 23% of them seen only once. The sample was also reused in another study, on T cells of mothers and their children.

Specimen: blood. The source is a girl aged 2-10 years in good health.

This clonotype was recorded a few times. This chain joins TRBV21-1 and TRBJ2-7; the table's D call, TRBD1, has no DNA check behind it. TRBV21-1 is annotated as a pseudogene. The CDR3 is made up of 16 amino acids. The CDR3 DNA reads as TGTGCCAGCATGAATACAGGACGCCCCCGGGGGTACGAGCAGTACTTC. Amino acid sequence: CASMNTGRPRGYEQYF.

In its sample, this clonotype was seen a few times. The rearrangement links TRBV10-3 to TRBJ1-2; D remains ambiguous. The CDR3 has 12 amino acids. CDR1 is ENHRY and CDR2 is SYGVKD in the germline V gene. V shed 0 bases and J shed 8 bases, with 7 bases lying between them. In DNA, the CDR3 is TGTGCCATCAGTGAGTCAGGCAGGGGCTACACCTTC. It yields the protein CAISESGRGYTF.

This clonotype has just a few counts. The chain uses TRBV7-9 and TRBJ2-7; D not certain. The V gene lost 3 bases and the J gene lost 1 base, with 7 bases spanning the gap. This CDR3 is 13 amino acids long. From germline, CDR1 is SEHNR and CDR2 FQNEAQ (reference sequence). As DNA, the CDR3 is TGTGCCAGCAGCTTCTTCGGATCCTACGAGCAGTACTTC. It codes for CASSFFGSYEQYF.

The chain links TRBV19 to TRBJ1-4; 9 bases are shared with TRBD1. The CDR3 has 15 amino acids. CDR1 and CDR2 from the germline V gene are LNHDA and SQIVND (reference sequence). The ends lost 4 bases at V and 3 bases at J; junction bases unmatched: 3. The CDR3 region has the DNA TGTGCCAGTAGTACCTGGACAGGGGCTAATGAAAAACTGTTTTTT. It specifies CASSTWTGANEKLFF.

In this sample, this clonotype turned up a few times. The rearrangement joins TRBV7-2 to TRBJ1-1, with D maybe TRBD1 (5 bases). In germline, CDR1 is SGHTA, CDR2 FQGNSA. There are 13 residues in the CDR3. V was pared by 9 bases and J by 4 bases, with 15 bases between. For the CDR3, the DNA is TGTGCCAGTTCCTCATTAAGGGGCACTGAAGCTTTCTTT. It encodes CASSSLRGTEAFF.

The chain combines TRBV9 with TRBJ2-4; D is unclear. Germline CDR1 is SGDLS and CDR2 is YYNGEE. Between the trimmed V and J ends, which lost 4 bases and 7 bases, there was a span of 18 bases. The CDR3 runs 15 residues. The DNA of the CDR3 is TGTGCCAGCAGCATAGGCGTGGGGTCCGGTAACATTCAGTACTTC. Translating gives CASSIGVGSGNIQYF.

At least ten counts were recorded for this clonotype. This chain joins TRBV5-4 and TRBJ1-4; D is perhaps TRBD1 (5 bases). Germline values: CDR1 SGHNT, CDR2 YYREEE (reference sequence). The CDR3 covers 14 residues. V lost 2 bases and J lost 4, with 9 bases in between. The chain's CDR3 is CASSFWGINEKLFF. The DNA for the CDR3 is TGTGCCAGCAGCTTTTGGGGGATTAATGAAAAACTGTTTTTT.

This clonotype was counted between two and nine times. The CDR3 sequence: CASRGQGKAGTQYF. Here the CDR3 DNA reads TGTGCCAGCAGGGGACAGGGAAAGGCGGGAACCCAGTACTTC. This chain connects TRBV28 to TRBJ2-1, with 9 bases lining up with TRBD1. The DNA end favors TRBJ2-5, so the J call may be wrong. This CDR3 has 14 residues. Germline V gene data show CDR1 as MDHEN and CDR2 as SYDVKM.

The chain has TRBV10-3 and TRBJ2-1; 7 bases map to TRBD2. V lost 4 bases to trimming and J lost 1 base; unmatched junction nucleotides: 10. The CDR3 spans 17 residues. Germline-derived CDR1 and CDR2 are ENHRY and SYGVKD. The CDR3 protein is CAISGFGGIQSYNEQFF. CDR3 nucleotide sequence: TGTGCCATCAGTGGTTTCGGGGGGATACAGTCCTACAATGAGCAGTTCTTC.

Only one count was recorded for this clonotype. The chain is built from TRBV12-3 or TRBV12-4 and TRBJ2-1; TRBD2 matches 7 bases. Trimming took 6 bases from V and 9 from J; bases not matched to a gene: 11. The CDR3 covers 14 residues. The CDR3 spells CASSPPGLVIEQFF. DNA for the CDR3: TGTGCCAGCAGCCCACCCGGACTAGTCATTGAGCAGTTCTTC.

This clonotype turned up a few times. The V call is TRBV27, the J call TRBJ1-5; TRBD1 aligns across 7 bases. The length of the CDR3 is 17 residues. The germline V gene encodes CDR1 MNHEY and CDR2 SMNVEV (reference sequence). The ends lost 5 bases at V and 0 bases at J; junction bases unmatched: 10. The CDR3 nucleotides are TGTGCCAGCAGTGGGTACGGGACAGTAAATAGCAATCAGCCCCAGCATTTT. It specifies CASSGYGTVNSNQPQHF.

There are a few counts of this clonotype. CDR3 protein: CASSLTGGDVETQYF. CDR3 nucleotides: TGTGCCAGCAGCCTTACAGGGGGGGATGTGGAGACCCAGTACTTC. V usage is TRBV7-9 and J usage is TRBJ2-5; D is perhaps TRBD1 (8 bases). Deletions cut 5 bases from V and 5 bases from J, with 18 bases between. The CDR3 is 15 amino acids. Germline CDR1 SEHNR, CDR2 FQNEAQ (reference sequence).

This clonotype was picked up a small number of times. V is TRBV9 and J is TRBJ2-4, with TRBD1 as a possible D gene (6 bases). Germline V CDR1 and CDR2: SGDLS, YYNGEE. The CDR3 is 14 residues long. V was cut by 0 bases and J by 8 bases, with 12 bases left in between. CDR3 sequence: CASSVERGGDIQYF. For the CDR3, the DNA is TGTGCCAGCAGCGTAGAGAGAGGGGGAGACATTCAGTACTTC.